This T cell receptor (beta chain) was identified during a study of human T cells and chemical hapten exposure (dated by TCRdb to 2020 to 2023). Study-level background: For sensitization, 2% DPC in acetone was applied to a 2 cm by 2 cm area of upper inner arm skin. The study tracked peripheral blood TCR repertoire changes in vivo during primary and secondary sensitization to the hapten diphenylcyclopropenone (DPC) in alopecia patients. Libraries were pooled for sequencing, and per-sample TCR yields varied mainly because of small differences in library volumes within the pool. Patch testing was performed on the upper back with Finn chambers containing 0.01% DPC, and the patch tests were scored after 6 days according to International Contact Dermatitis Research Group standards. For TCR sequencing, blood came from about 29 alopecia patients at anywhere from one to four time points (pre-sensitization, 2, 6 and 24 weeks). Patients additionally received weekly therapeutic DPC doses to the scalp throughout the approximately 24-week study period. Alopecia areata with under or over 50% scalp involvement, alopecia totalis and alopecia universalis were represented in the patient cohort, which was mostly female. Blood samples were taken from patients before sensitization (week 0) and at 2, 6 and about 24 weeks after DPC sensitization. The paper's findings and limits, for the study overall: Alopecia, a presumed autoimmune disease, was present in all patients, so the immune response of the patients might differ from that of healthy individuals. After repeated subsampling, changes were observed in the strength of the expansion versus patch-test correlation and in the threshold at which the correlation became significant. DPC sensitization did not change how many TCRs were above 1 in 1000 frequency, and no evidence was found of alterations in global repertoire structure. A positive correlation was found between the number of PT1 expanded TCRs and patch test score, with significance reached at thresholds 8, 16 and 32 but not 4. Compared with pre-sensitization or healthy control sets, expanded TCRs formed significantly more large CDR3 similarity clusters, which is consistent with antigen-driven responses.

To note about this clonotype: The clone's antigen remains unknown. This may stem from a read error, because a much larger clone lies one nucleotide away.

The germline V gene (reference sequence) sets CDR1 to SGHNT and CDR2 to YYREEE. The CDR3 runs 15 amino acids, cysteine and phenylalanine included. Here the CDR3 DNA is all that survives: 45 bases in frame from base 1. Explained via the paper, the time point label denotes: patch test 1, 2 weeks after DPC sensitization. Interpreted using the paper, the treatment or condition label stands for: therapeutic diphenylcyclopropenone sensitization with weekly scalp DPC. At every patch-test visit, the blood draw took place before the patch test was put on. To be eligible, patients had to be aged 18 to 70, diagnosed with alopecia and judged suitable for DPC therapy, while pregnant patients were excluded. Total RNA was extracted from unfractionated whole blood that had been collected in Tempus Blood RNA tubes. The protocol used for the library was RACE. These reads were obtained on a NextSeq 500. During library preparation, unique molecular identifiers were attached to individual cDNA molecules so that TCRs could be counted quantitatively and reproducibly. For every blood RNA sample, sequencing covered both the TCR alpha and TCR beta chains. Processing in the source paper ran as follows. The median number of TCRs per sample was 95,638, ranging from about 20,000 to 700,000. V, J and CDR3 annotation of the TCR reads was carried out using the Decombinator software suite. For the PS versus PT1 abundance plots, all samples were subsampled to the same number of TCRs (28,000). TCRs were defined as expanded if absent before sensitization and observed at least eight times at the 2-week time point. TCRdb ran its own pipeline on the public reads, namely fastp trimming at Q25 and MiXCR clone calling, and kept in-frame beta chains. Merged by CDR3 protein, the rows form single entries marked with the most common genes and DNA. V and J calls and clone size were set by TCRdb, not the authors. Present in this sample are roughly 86,000 distinct CDR3 sequences, under 12% of which were seen just once. The ten largest account for roughly 2.2% of the sample.

The sequencing here drew on whole blood, taken in connection with sensitization to the hapten diphenylcyclopropenone (DPC). This sequence originates from a man aged 35 to 55 with alopecia areata. Some clones in this sample may be carry-over from other donors' samples. The receptor chain draws on TRBV5-4 and TRBJ1-2, with 10 bases aligning to TRBD1. The base sequence is TGTGCCAGCAGCTTGGCGATGGGGACAGGGGATGGCGACACCTTC. Its product reads: CASSLAMGTGDGDTF.